These 16 T cell receptor beta chains were sequenced from one sample in a study of blood T cell repertoires in COVID-19. The table came from immunoSEQ multiplex PCR; TCRdb's copy has only in-frame clones and leaves some out. The sample includes under 400,000 clones, around 87% of them seen just once. The sequencing input was PBMCs or T cells enriched from blood (not recorded which). Receptors originate from a man aged 35-49 years in a cohort exposed to, infected with or recovered from COVID-19 (not recorded which).

This clone was found a few times. One junction end disagrees with the germline gene, perhaps due to a read error. The rearrangement uses TRBV28 and TRBJ2-2; D is ambiguous. Germline V gene lookup returns CDR1 MDHEN and CDR2 SYDVKM. The CDR3 sequence is 12 residues long. The CDR3 reads CACSRNTGELFF. DNA of the CDR3: TGTGCCTGCAGCAGGAACACCGGGGAGCTGTTTTTT. The full variable domain, completed using reference TRBV28 and TRBJ2-2, is DVKVTQSSRYLVKRTGEKVFLECVQDMDHENMFWYRQDPGLGLRLIYFSYDVKMKEKGDIPEGYSVSREKKERFSLILESASTNQTSMYLCACSRNTGELFFGEGSRLTVL.

This clone has more than one count but fewer than ten. The CDR3: CASRLDRGYTEAFF. The CDR3 DNA reads as TGTGCCAGCAGGCTTGACAGGGGTTACACTGAAGCTTTCTTT. This chain connects TRBV5-5 to TRBJ1-1; 8 nucleotides line up with TRBD1. The CDR3 contains 14 residues. The V gene end was trimmed by 5 bases and the J gene end by 3 bases; junction bases not matched to a gene: 6. In germline, CDR1 is SGHKS, CDR2 YYEKEE (reference sequence).

The chain is built from TRBV23-1 and TRBJ2-1; 13 nucleotides line up with TRBD2. TRBV23-1 is filed as an ORF, its function uncertain. J lost 0 bases, V lost 2 bases, and 13 bases had no gene match. CDR3 length: 21 amino acids. CDR3 loop: CASSQTLLAGGSGSSYNEQFF. The CDR3 nucleotides read TGCGCCAGCAGTCAAACGCTACTAGCGGGAGGGTCGGGGAGCTCCTACAATGAGCAGTTCTTC.

The chain combines TRBV10-3 with TRBJ2-7, with 12 nucleotides matching TRBD1. The CDR3 extends over 15 amino acids. Germline values: CDR1 ENHRY, CDR2 SYGVKD. Germline trimming cut 4 bases from V and 2 bases from J; bases unmatched to any gene: 3. CDR3: CAISVGTGGAYEQYF. The CDR3 bases are TGTGCCATCAGTGTCGGGACAGGGGGCGCCTACGAGCAGTACTTC.

The V call is TRBV28, the J call TRBJ1-5, with 7 positions matching TRBD1. With V trimmed by 7 bases and J by 6 bases, 12 bases remained unmatched. CDR1 and CDR2 (germline): MDHEN, SYDVKM. This CDR3 comprises 15 residues. The CDR3 reads CASISSDRVGQPQHF. CDR3 coding DNA: TGTGCCAGCATTTCATCCGACAGGGTCGGTCAGCCCCAGCATTTT.

This chain uses TRBV7-2 with TRBJ2-5, with D perhaps TRBD2 (6 bases). From germline, CDR1 is SGHTA and CDR2 FQGNSA. This CDR3 contains 13 residues. V was clipped by 6 bases and J by 5 bases, with 13 bases between them. The CDR3 region has the DNA TGTGCCAGCAGGCCGACTAGATTGGAGACCCAGTACTTC. It translates to CASRPTRLETQYF.

This chain joins TRBV7-6 and TRBJ1-1, with 7 positions matching TRBD1. The CDR3 totals 14 residues. Germline trimming cut 6 bases from V and 5 bases from J; bases unmatched to any gene: 9. In germline, CDR1 is SGHVS, CDR2 FNYEAQ. In nucleotides, the CDR3 is TGTGCCAGCAGTCCAGACAGGGCGCGAACTGAAGCTTTCTTT. Translating it yields CASSPDRARTEAFF.

This clone has just one count. The chain employs TRBV19 and TRBJ1-2, with D possibly matching TRBD1 (6 bases). Trimming took 6 bases from V and 3 from J, leaving 11 bases between them. The CDR3 runs 13 residues. Germline CDR1 reads LNHDA; CDR2 reads SQIVND (reference sequence). CDR3 nucleotides: TGTGCCAGTAGGGAAGGACAGTACTATGGCTACACCTTC. This sequence encodes CASREGQYYGYTF.

The chain uses TRBV7-6 and TRBJ2-3; D gene ambiguous. V was pared by 1 base and J by 0 bases, with 11 bases between. Germline CDR1 is SGHVS and CDR2 is FNYEAQ. This CDR3 is built from 16 residues. The CDR3 is CASSLDPGTSTDTQYF. Here the CDR3 DNA reads TGTGCCAGCAGCTTAGATCCAGGTACTAGCACAGATACGCAGTATTTT.

The chain couples TRBV10-2 to TRBJ1-4, with 9 bases identical to TRBD1. From germline, CDR1 is WSHSY and CDR2 SAAADI. V was clipped by 3 bases and J by 8 bases; unmatched bases: 7. The CDR3 sequence is 15 residues long. In DNA form, the CDR3 reads TGCGCCAGCAGTGATACGACAGGGGGGCGAGAAAAACTGTTTTTT. Its translation: CASSDTTGGREKLFF.

This chain links TRBV6-5 with TRBJ2-7; D ambiguous. CDR1 MNHEY and CDR2 SVGAGI come from the germline V gene. Trimming left V 6 bases short and J 1 base short, with 10 bases between. The CDR3 is made up of 13 amino acids. The DNA of the CDR3 is TGTGCCAGCAGCTTCGAGTTTTCCTACGAGCAGTACTTC. It codes for CASSFEFSYEQYF.

The chain uses TRBV9 and TRBJ2-7; D possibly corresponds to TRBD2 (6 bases). Germline assignment: CDR1 SGDLS and CDR2 YYNGEE. The CDR3 has 15 amino acids. The V end lost 1 base, the J end lost 2 bases, and 13 bases lay between the germline ends. CDR3 nucleotide sequence: TGTGCCAGCAGCGTATCGGTAGCGGAGACCTACGAGCAGTACTTC. The encoded protein is CASSVSVAETYEQYF.

The chain is built from TRBV6-1 and TRBJ1-2; possible D gene TRBD1, 6 bases. Germline-derived CDR1 and CDR2 are MNHNS and SASEGT. This CDR3 region has 15 residues. Trimming stripped 1 base from V and 4 bases from J, with 13 bases between. The CDR3 is CASSEGAGASYGYTF. The CDR3, as DNA: TGTGCCAGCAGTGAAGGAGCAGGGGCTTCCTATGGCTACACCTTC.

This rearrangement joins TRBV5-5 to TRBJ1-1, with 8 bases aligning to TRBD1. The germline V gene encodes CDR1 SGHKS and CDR2 YYEKEE (reference sequence). J lost 2 bases, V lost 4 bases, and 4 bases had no gene match. The CDR3 has 14 amino acids. In nucleotides, the CDR3 is TGTGCCAGCAGCGCGGGACAGGCAAACACTGAAGCTTTCTTT. This translates into CASSAGQANTEAFF.

The rearrangement links TRBV18 to TRBJ2-3, with 8 bases aligning to TRBD1. The CDR3 covers 14 residues. The ends lost 4 bases at V and 3 bases at J; junction bases unmatched: 3. Germline CDR1 reads KGHSH; CDR2 reads LQKENI. The CDR3 DNA reads as TGTGCCAGCTCACGAGGACAGGGTACAGATACGCAGTATTTT. Amino acid sequence: CASSRGQGTDTQYF.

The chain uses TRBV10-2 and TRBJ2-2; weak D call: TRBD2 (5 bases). Germline values: CDR1 WSHSY, CDR2 SAAADI. V lost 4 bases and J lost 1, with 10 bases in between. There are 15 residues in the CDR3. The CDR3 DNA is TGCGCCAGCAGTGTGTCCGGGATGAACACCGGGGAGCTGTTTTTT. It is translated as CASSVSGMNTGELFF.